The present entry profiles one T cell receptor (beta chain) with its context. The antigen remains unidentified. This specimen belongs to a study of cytomegalovirus exposure and HLA in healthy donors. General study findings and limits: Confirmation was obtained in vitro that three CMV-associated chains are specific for CMV antigens. Listed as cytomegalovirus-associated were 164 TCR beta chains.

J lost 5 bases, V lost 5 bases, and 3 bases had no gene match. The CDR3 runs to 15 residues. CDR1 SNHLY and CDR2 FYNNEI come from the germline V gene. The PCR ran on 60 Vbeta and 13 Jbeta primers. Data came from immunoSEQ multiplex PCR; TCRdb stores just in-frame clones and leaves some out. In all, the sample yields over 65,000 clones. Material for sequencing was PBMCs. The chain is built from TRBV2 and TRBJ2-1; 13 bases fit TRBD2. The sequence came from a woman aged 30 to 39 in good health and CMV-seronegative. The CDR3 loop reads CASSPGTSGDNEQFF. In DNA form, the CDR3 reads TGTGCCAGCAGTCCCGGGACTAGCGGGGACAATGAGCAGTTCTTC.